This is a list of T cell receptor beta chains from one sample in a study of metastatic and nonmetastatic thyroid tumors. TCRdb called clones again from the PCR reads with MiXCR. Among 10,000 to 15,000 clones listed, 28% were seen once. The sequenced material came from tumor tissue. The receptors originated from a female donor with papillary thyroid cancer or a benign thyroid nodule (not recorded which). Some clones in this sample may be carry-over from other donors' samples. Both conserved end residues are part of each CDR3. A D gene is named only where the DNA matches it firmly. Clone size, where shown, is once, few, many, or a class for clones that have expanded.

D,V,size,J,DNA,CDR3
NA,TRBV24-1,few,TRBJ2-7,TGTGCCACCAGTGATTTGTCGGGGCGCGAGTACTACTTC,CATSDLSGREYYF
NA,TRBV27,few,TRBJ2-3,TGTGCCAACACTTGGCAGGGGTCCGATACGCAGTATTTT,CANTWQGSDTQYF
NA,TRBV5-1,NA,TRBJ1-2,TGCGCCAGCAGCTTTGTTCCAGGGCCCAACTATGGCTACACCTTC,CASSFVPGPNYGYTF
NA,TRBV9,many,TRBJ2-7,TGTGCCAGCAGCGCCTACCCCTCCTACGAGCAGTACTTC,CASSAYPSYEQYF
NA,TRBV12-5,medium-sized,TRBJ1-6,TGTGCTAGTGCCCGAATTTCCGGCGGGGTTTCACCCCTCCACTTT,CASARISGGVSPLHF
NA,TRBV5-1,NA,TRBJ1-2,TGCGCCAGCAGCTTGATCTTCCCAGCCACTAACTATGGCTACACCTTC,CASSLIFPATNYGYTF
TRBD1,TRBV19,many,TRBJ2-4,TGTGCCAGTAGTATGGGACAGACGTTAGCCAAAAACATTCAGTACTTC,CASSMGQTLAKNIQYF
TRBD2,TRBV20-1,medium-sized,TRBJ2-1,TGCAGTGCTAGAGTTTTAGCGGGCAATGAGCAGTTCTTC,CSARVLAGNEQFF
TRBD1,TRBV12-3/TRBV12-4,medium-sized,TRBJ1-2,TGTGCCAGCAGGGGGACAGGGGGCGTGGGTGGCTACACCTTC,CASRGTGGVGGYTF
TRBD1,TRBV11-2,NA,TRBJ2-7,TGTGCCAGCAGCCCCTGGGGGACAGGGGTCCACGAGCAGTACTTC,CASSPWGTGVHEQYF
NA,TRBV12-3/TRBV12-4,few,TRBJ1-2,TGTGCCAGCAGTCCACAGGGTGGCTACTATGGCTACACCTTC,CASSPQGGYYGYTF
NA,TRBV6-1,NA,TRBJ1-6,TGTGCCAGCAGTGCTCTAGACATACGGAGGAATTCACCCCTCCACTTT,CASSALDIRRNSPLHF
NA,TRBV3-1,NA,TRBJ2-5,TGTGCCAGCAGCCAGTCGGGAGAGACCCAGTACTTC,CASSQSGETQYF
TRBD2,TRBV11-2,NA,TRBJ2-7,TGTGCCAGCAGCTTAGATCCGGGGACTAGCGAGCAGTACTTC,CASSLDPGTSEQYF
TRBD1,TRBV28,medium-sized,TRBJ1-1,TGTGCCAGCAGTGCCCGACAGGGGGGATTGAACACTGAAGCTTTCTTT,CASSARQGGLNTEAFF
TRBD2,TRBV11-2,NA,TRBJ2-7,TGTGCCAGCAGTTTAGATGGCACTAGCGGGAGATCCGAGCAGTACTTC,CASSLDGTSGRSEQYF
NA,TRBV4-1,many,TRBJ1-5,TGCGCCAGCAGCCAAGGGGTAGTACAGGCCAATCAGCCCCAGCATTTT,CASSQGVVQANQPQHF
NA,TRBV7-6,medium-sized,TRBJ1-6,TGTGCCAGCAGCTTAGTATCGGACGGAGGAAATTCACCCCTCCACTTT,CASSLVSDGGNSPLHF
TRBD2,TRBV7-6,NA,TRBJ2-3,TGTGCCAGCAGCATTAGCGGGGGGGCCGAAGATACGCAGTATTTT,CASSISGGAEDTQYF
TRBD1,TRBV25-1,many,TRBJ1-5,TGTGCCAGCAGTACAGGGGGCAATCAGCCCCAGCATTTT,CASSTGGNQPQHF
TRBD2,TRBV20-1,many,TRBJ2-3,TGCAGTGCTAGAGGAGTAGCGGGAGTAATTGGGGATACGCAGTATTTT,CSARGVAGVIGDTQYF
TRBD1,TRBV15,NA,TRBJ1-5,TGTGCCACCGGGACAGGGGGTCTGAGGAATCAGCCCCAGCATTTT,CATGTGGLRNQPQHF
NA,TRBV6-1,medium-sized,TRBJ1-1,TGTGCCAGCACCCGGGTGGAAGGGAGCACTGAAGCTTTCTTT,CASTRVEGSTEAFF
NA,TRBV3-1,many,TRBJ2-7,TGTGCCACCCGAGGGGGACATACCTACGAGCAGTACTTC,CATRGGHTYEQYF
NA,TRBV12-3/TRBV12-4,few,TRBJ2-7,TGTGCCAGCAGTCAGGGGTGGCTCTACGAGCAGTACTTC,CASSQGWLYEQYF
NA,TRBV5-1,NA,TRBJ1-3,TGCGCCAGCAGCGCCGACTTCCGAAACACCATATATTTT,CASSADFRNTIYF
NA,TRBV19,NA,TRBJ1-2,TGTGCCAGTAGCGCCTATGGCTACACCTTC,CASSAYGYTF
NA,TRBV7-8,many,TRBJ1-2,TGTGCCAGCAGCTTAGGGGAGGGGTCTCATGGCTACACCTTC,CASSLGEGSHGYTF
TRBD1,TRBV6-1,few,TRBJ2-7,TGTGCCAGCAGCCCAGGGACAGGGGGCCCGTACGAGCAGTACTTC,CASSPGTGGPYEQYF
TRBD1,TRBV12-3/TRBV12-4,few,TRBJ2-7,TGTGCCAGCAGCCTCGGGACAGGGGGCGACGAGCAGTACTTC,CASSLGTGGDEQYF